The sequence of this T cell receptor (beta chain) was determined in a study of OX40 agonist ivuxolimab in advanced cancers. The V and J ends lost 4 bases and 4 bases respectively, with 13 bases between them. The germline CDR1 and CDR2 sequences are SNHLY and FYNNEI. The CDR3 is 14 amino acids. This clone was seen a few times. The antigen is unknown. Study conclusions and caveats: The average count of expanded clones was higher among CD8+ T cells than among CD4+.

Assay used: immunoSEQ multiplex PCR; TCRdb lists only in-frame clones, some missing. The table records roughly 35,000 clones, 65% to 85% of them present only once. This TCR derives from an adult with an advanced solid tumor such as melanoma, head and neck, liver or kidney cancer. The V and J genes are TRBV2 and TRBJ1-2; D not resolved. Sample: CD4+ or CD8+ T cells sorted from blood, taken in a trial of the OX40 agonist ivuxolimab. The CDR3 loop reads CASSARIVSYGYTF. DNA of the CDR3: TGTGCCAGCAGTGCAAGGATCGTGAGCTATGGCTACACCTTC.